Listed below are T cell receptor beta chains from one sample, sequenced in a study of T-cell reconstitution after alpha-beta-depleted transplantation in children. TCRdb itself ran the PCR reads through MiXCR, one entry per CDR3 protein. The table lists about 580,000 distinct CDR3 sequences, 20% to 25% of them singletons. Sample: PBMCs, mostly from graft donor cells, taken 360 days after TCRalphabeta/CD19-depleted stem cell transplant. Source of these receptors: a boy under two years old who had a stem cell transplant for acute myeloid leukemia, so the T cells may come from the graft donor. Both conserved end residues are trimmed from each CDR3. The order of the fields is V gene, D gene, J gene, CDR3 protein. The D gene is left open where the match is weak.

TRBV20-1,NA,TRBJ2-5,SASHRDRGETQY
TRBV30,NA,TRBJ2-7,AWMSDPSYEQY
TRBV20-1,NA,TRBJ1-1,SARVTGQGNTEAF
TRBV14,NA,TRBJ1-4,ASSRVRKPNEKLF
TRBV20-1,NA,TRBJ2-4,SAIITTGVDIQY
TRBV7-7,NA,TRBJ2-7,ASSPLKGYEQY
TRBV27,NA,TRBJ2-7,ASSYREAYEQY
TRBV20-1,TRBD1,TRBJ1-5,SATGTGEEVGPNQPQH
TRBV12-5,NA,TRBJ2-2,ASGSTTAARGTGELF
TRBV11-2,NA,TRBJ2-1,ASSLGGTAMGNEQF
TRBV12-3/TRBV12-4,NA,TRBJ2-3,ASTPRDTQY
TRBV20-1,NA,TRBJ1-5,SATQNSNQPQH
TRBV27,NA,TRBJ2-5,ASRRLPVGQETQY
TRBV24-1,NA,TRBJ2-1,ATSDFDYNEQF
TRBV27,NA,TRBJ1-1,ASSFKGGTEAF
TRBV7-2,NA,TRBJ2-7,ASSLTGISYEQY
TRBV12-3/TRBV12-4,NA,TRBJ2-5,ASASQETQY
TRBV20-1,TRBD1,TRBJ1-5,SARDLRDSHSNQPQH
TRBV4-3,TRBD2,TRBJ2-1,ASSQDWSGGGSSYNEQF
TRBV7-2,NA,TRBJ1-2,ASSSHTQGRSGYT
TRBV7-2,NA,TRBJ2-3,ASSLQAGPSTDTQY
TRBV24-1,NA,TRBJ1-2,ATSFQGGYT
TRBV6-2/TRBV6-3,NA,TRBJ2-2,ASITEGSGELF
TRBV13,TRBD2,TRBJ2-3,ASSLERTSGSTDTQY
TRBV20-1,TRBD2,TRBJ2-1,SARGGAGVLLNYEQF
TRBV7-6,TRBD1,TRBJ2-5,ASSSTGPYQETQY
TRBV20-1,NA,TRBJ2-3,SAPLLGDTQY
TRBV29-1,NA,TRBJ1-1,SAYRRGAEAF
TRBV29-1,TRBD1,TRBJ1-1,SVGRDRGRF
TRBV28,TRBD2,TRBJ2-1,ASSLDRGGPVNEQF
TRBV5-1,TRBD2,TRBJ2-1,ASSWSSSGGGNEQF
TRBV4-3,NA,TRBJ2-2,ASSQALVGNTGELF
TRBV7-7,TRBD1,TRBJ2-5,ASSTTGGRQETQY
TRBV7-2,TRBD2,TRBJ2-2,ASSSPLAGGPGELF
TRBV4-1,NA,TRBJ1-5,ASSQVSEDYQPQH
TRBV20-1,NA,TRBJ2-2,SAAPYHTGELF
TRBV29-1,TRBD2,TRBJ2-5,SATDSGGVEETQY
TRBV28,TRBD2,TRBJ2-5,ASSLEPAGLQETQY
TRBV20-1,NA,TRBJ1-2,SASQGKANYGYT
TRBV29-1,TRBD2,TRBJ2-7,SVERPAGLAGYEQY
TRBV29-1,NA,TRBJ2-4,SVEIGRRNIQY
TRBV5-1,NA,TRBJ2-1,ASSLGQAEQF